The TCR beta chain under discussion was sequenced for a study of response to subunit inactivated influenza vaccine. TCRdb used MiXCR to reprocess the RT-PCR reads, holding one entry per CDR3 protein. The data show around 760,000 distinct CDR3 sequences, over 11% seen once. This CDR3 comprises 14 residues. CDR1 is SGHTA, CDR2 FQGNSA, per germline. V lost 6 bases, J lost 1 base, and 11 bases lay in between. This clonotype was seen a handful of times. The source was PBMCs from blood, collected approximately 15 days before vaccination. This sequence was found in a man aged 45-65 years who received an inactivated influenza vaccine. The chain recombines TRBV7-2 with TRBJ2-3; D remains ambiguous. DNA for the CDR3: TGTGCCAGCAGGCGCCAGGCCCGCACAGATACGCAGTATTTT. This sequence encodes CASRRQARTDTQYF.